The 9 T cell receptor beta chains in this list originate from one sample, sequenced in a study of T cell responses to AZD1222 COVID-19 vaccine. The method was immunoSEQ multiplex PCR; TCRdb's version includes in-frame clones alone and lacks a portion of them. The repertoire holds 150,000 to 160,000 clones, with less than 90% as singletons. Source: peripheral blood, taken after recovery from COVID-19. The receptors stem from an adult who had recovered from COVID-19.

The chain uses TRBV29-1 and TRBJ1-2; 9 bases agree with TRBD1. Germline assignment: CDR1 SQVTM and CDR2 ANQGSEA. J gave up 7 bases and V 8 bases, and 8 bases lay outside the gene matches. The CDR3 length is 12 residues. In DNA, the CDR3 is TGCAGCTCCAGACAGGGGGTCACTGGCTACACCTTC. Protein sequence: CSSRQGVTGYTF.

V and J are TRBV6-5 and TRBJ2-7; 7 bases fit TRBD2. The CDR3 sequence is 14 residues long. Germline CDR1 MNHEY, CDR2 SVGAGI. The junction had 9 bases not matched to a gene; V was cut back by 5 bases and J by 5 bases. The CDR3 region has the DNA TGTGCCAGCAGTCCACTACTAGCGAGGCACGAGCAGTACTTC. Its protein product is CASSPLLARHEQYF.

V and J are TRBV10-3 and TRBJ2-1; D might be TRBD2 (6 bases). This CDR3 spans 15 amino acids. CDR1 is ENHRY and CDR2 is SYGVKD in the germline V gene. Trimming left V 0 bases short and J 4 bases short, with 10 bases between. CDR3 amino acids: CAISESLREYNEQFF. The CDR3 DNA is TGTGCCATCAGTGAGTCGCTGCGGGAATACAATGAGCAGTTCTTC.

The chain couples TRBV7-3 to TRBJ2-6; D not certain. Germline values: CDR1 SGHTA, CDR2 FQGTGA. CDR3 size: 17 residues. V was shortened by 4 bases and J by 2 bases, with 15 bases between the two germline ends. CDR3 in amino acids: CASSSQTAEAGANVLTF. The CDR3 DNA is TGTGCCAGCAGCTCCCAGACCGCAGAGGCTGGGGCCAACGTCCTGACTTTC.

The chain combines TRBV5-6 with TRBJ2-5, with D maybe TRBD1 (5 bases). The germline V and J ends were trimmed by 5 bases and 4 bases, with 21 bases remaining between them. Germline CDR1 SGHDT, CDR2 YYEEEE. The CDR3 runs 16 residues. CDR3 nucleotide sequence: TGTGCCAGCAGTGTGTTTGGAACAGGCAATCGAGAGACCCAGTACTTC. Translation gives CASSVFGTGNRETQYF.

This clone occurred many times. V is TRBV7-8 and J is TRBJ1-2; weak D call: TRBD1 (6 bases). In germline, CDR1 is SGHVS, CDR2 FQNEAQ. V dropped 5 bases and J dropped 3 bases, with 19 bases sitting between them. The CDR3 is made up of 16 amino acids. The chain's CDR3 is CASSPRRGGNHYGYTF. In nucleotides, the CDR3 is TGTGCCAGCAGCCCCCGTCGGGGGGGCAACCACTATGGCTACACCTTC. Full variable domain (outside the CDR3, taken from reference TRBV7-8 and TRBJ1-2): GAGVSQSPRYKVAKRGQDVALRCDPISGHVSLFWYQQALGQGPEFLTYFQNEAQLDKSGLPSDRFFAERPEGSVSTLKIQRTQQEDSAVYLCASSPRRGGNHYGYTFGSGTRLTVV.

This clone was recorded once. The V gene is TRBV5-1, the J gene TRBJ1-2; perhaps TRBD1 as D (6 bases). Germline CDR1 and CDR2: SGHRS and YFSETQ. The V end was cut by 2 bases, the J end by 1 base, with 9 bases between. CDR3 length: 14 amino acids. This chain's CDR3 is CASSFGTLNYGYTF. The CDR3 bases are TGCGCCAGCAGCTTCGGGACACTTAACTATGGCTACACCTTC.

In this sample, this clone turned up a few times. This sequence joins TRBV7-6 and TRBJ1-6; 9 bases align to TRBD1. Germline V gene sequence: CDR1 SGHVS, CDR2 FNYEAQ. This CDR3 comprises 15 residues. Unmatched junction bases numbered 4, after V lost 3 bases and J lost 7 bases. The CDR3 DNA reads TGTGCCAGCAGCTTCGGTGGACAGGGGAATTCACCCCTCCACTTT. Translated: CASSFGGQGNSPLHF.

This chain joins TRBV15 and TRBJ1-1; D is undetermined. The CDR3 spans 17 residues. V lost 1 base to trimming and J lost 4 bases, with 19 bases between them. The germline V gene has CDR1 LNHNV and CDR2 YYDKDF (reference sequence). CDR3 loop: CATSRAQGEGRSTEAFF. In DNA, the CDR3 is TGTGCCACCAGCAGAGCTCAAGGTGAGGGCCGGAGCACTGAAGCTTTCTTT.